The rows below give T cell receptor beta chains drawn from one sample of a study of identical twins. TCRdb fed the 5' RACE reads into MiXCR, producing one record per CDR3 protein. The sample has 250,000 to 300,000 distinct CDR3 sequences, roughly 8% seen once. A further study also used this sample, focusing on yellow fever vaccine responses in identical twins.

Sequenced: CD8+ T cells sorted from blood. These receptors came from a woman under 30 in good health. Both conserved end residues are trimmed from each CDR3. Each record gives: CDR3 protein, J gene, V gene.

CDR3aa: ASSQPPDGTTIYEQY; j_gene: TRBJ2-7; v_gene: TRBV4-1
CDR3aa: SARGEREGSYEQY; j_gene: TRBJ2-7; v_gene: TRBV20-1
CDR3aa: ASSLGQRAPYNEQF; j_gene: TRBJ2-1; v_gene: TRBV11-1
CDR3aa: ASSREPPGQGINEQF; j_gene: TRBJ2-1; v_gene: TRBV4-1
CDR3aa: AWRAGTYEQY; j_gene: TRBJ2-7; v_gene: TRBV30
CDR3aa: ASSPQTGGKIEQY; j_gene: TRBJ2-7; v_gene: TRBV27
CDR3aa: SAPDRKDASETQY; j_gene: TRBJ2-5; v_gene: TRBV20-1
CDR3aa: ASSESWGTDTQY; j_gene: TRBJ2-3; v_gene: TRBV10-2
CDR3aa: ATSRGDGDSRDGNWDTEAF; j_gene: TRBJ1-1; v_gene: TRBV15
CDR3aa: ASSVDSGGSSYEQY; j_gene: TRBJ2-7; v_gene: TRBV9
CDR3aa: ASGDRGFNYEQY; j_gene: TRBJ2-7; v_gene: TRBV27